The entry below gives a single TCR beta chain sequence along with its context. The entry originates in a study of CD8+ T cells in alopecia areata. About the research overall: Each of the treated patients was given oral tofacitinib, 5 to 10 mg twice daily, for moderate-to-severe alopecia areata.

RNA extraction was followed by reverse transcription into cDNA, which acted as the sequencing template. The assay was immunoSEQ multiplex PCR, and TCRdb's table has in-frame clones only and misses some. In the table there are 150,000 to 200,000 clones, roughly 66% of which are singletons. Germline CDR1 and CDR2: LNHDA and SQIVND (reference sequence). This CDR3 comprises 18 residues. V shed 1 base and J 4 bases; nucleotides not matched to a gene: 9. V usage is TRBV19 and J usage is TRBJ2-1, with TRBD2 matching 11 bases. The TCR sequence derives from a human donor with alopecia areata. Sequencing used CD8+ T cells sorted from blood, obtained at week 0. The CDR3 DNA reads as TGTGCCAGTAGTATAGTCAGTACTAGCGGGGGATCGTACAATGAGCAGTTCTTC. Protein: CASSIVSTSGGSYNEQFF. Full variable domain (missing parts from reference TRBV19 and TRBJ2-1): DGGITQSPKYLFRKEGQNVTLSCEQNLNHDAMYWYRQDPGQGLRLIYYSQIVNDFQKGDIAEGYSVSREKKESFPLTVTSAQKNPTAFYLCASSIVSTSGGSYNEQFFGPGTRLTVL.